Following are 15 T cell receptor beta chains from one sample sequenced in a study of T cells in Graves' hyperthyroidism and ophthalmopathy. Amplified TCR beta CDR3 regions derived from RNA transcripts. Initially, a first-round RT-PCR of the TCR CDR3 employed the HTBI primer set. TCRdb re-called the multiplex PCR reads through MiXCR, storing one row per CDR3 protein. The table records roughly 570,000 distinct CDR3 sequences, under 60% of them present only once. Sequencing used peripheral blood or thyroid tissue (not recorded which). These receptors originate from an adult woman with Graves' disease, either hyperthyroidism or ophthalmopathy (not recorded which).

The chain uses TRBV25-1 and TRBJ2-2, with D possibly being TRBD1 (6 bases). The CDR3 length is 17 residues. V gave up 6 bases and J gave up 2 bases, with 19 bases separating them. In germline, CDR1 is MGHDK, CDR2 SYGVNS. DNA of the CDR3: TGTGCCAGCAGACTAACCAAAGGGACACCAAACACCGGGGAGCTGTTTTTT. Translation gives CASRLTKGTPNTGELFF.

The rearrangement uses TRBV2 and TRBJ1-6, with 8 bases aligning to TRBD1. Germline lookup yields CDR1 SNHLY and CDR2 FYNNEI. The V gene end was trimmed by 6 bases and the J gene end by 4 bases; junction bases not matched to a gene: 8. The CDR3 extends over 16 amino acids. The CDR3 loop reads CASRPGQGLYNSPLHF. The DNA of the CDR3 is TGTGCCAGCAGACCAGGACAGGGCTTATATAATTCACCCCTCCACTTT.

This clonotype was seen a few times. The chain employs TRBV25-1 and TRBJ2-7; perhaps TRBD1 as D (5 bases). CDR1 is MGHDK, CDR2 SYGVNS, per germline. The CDR3 runs 15 residues. Trimming left V 3 bases short and J 0 bases short, with 12 bases between. This chain's CDR3 is CASSETETDSYEQYF. The CDR3 bases are TGTGCCAGCAGTGAGACAGAGACGGACTCCTACGAGCAGTACTTC.

The chain couples TRBV2 to TRBJ2-7; no clear D. Per the germline V gene, CDR1 is SNHLY and CDR2 is FYNNEI. The germline V and J ends were trimmed by 3 bases and 8 bases, with 17 bases remaining between them. The CDR3 length is 14 residues. The CDR3 bases are TGTGCCAGCAGTGATTTTATGGGTCAGCCCCAGCAGTACTTC. Translation: CASSDFMGQPQQYF.

This CDR3 reads CATLSSGQGGTEAFF. CDR3 sequence (DNA): TGCGCCACCCTGTCTTCGGGACAGGGGGGAACTGAAGCTTTCTTT. The rearrangement links TRBV10-2 to TRBJ1-1, with 11 bases aligning to TRBD1. The V segment lost 10 bases and the J segment 5 bases; nucleotides outside the gene matches: 12. CDR3 size: 15 residues. Germline-derived CDR1 and CDR2 are WSHSY and SAAADI.

This chain links TRBV15 with TRBJ1-4; 7 nucleotides align to TRBD1. J lost 8 bases, V lost 0 bases, and 6 bases had no gene match. The CDR3 is made up of 15 amino acids. Germline V gives CDR1 LNHNV, CDR2 YYDKDF (reference sequence). CDR3 loop: CATSRDPGTEEKLFF. CDR3 in DNA: TGTGCCACCAGCAGAGATCCCGGGACAGAAGAAAAACTGTTTTTT.

This clonotype was detected many times. The chain has TRBV4-1 and TRBJ1-2; D might be TRBD1 (5 bases). V was clipped by 1 base and J by 2 bases, with 17 bases between them. The CDR3 runs to 17 residues. From germline, CDR1 is MGHRA and CDR2 YSYEKL. This CDR3 reads CASSQVGGGRKNYGYTF. The CDR3 region has the DNA TGCGCCAGCAGCCAAGTTGGGGGGGGACGGAAAAACTATGGCTACACCTTC.

J is TRBJ2-6 and V is TRBV12-3 or TRBV12-4; D gene unclear. With 4 bases removed from V and 0 bases from J, the gap between germline ends came to 10 bases. This CDR3 region has 16 residues. CDR3 in DNA: TGTGCCAGCAGTTACTCCCGACACTCTGGGGCCAACGTCCTGACTTTC. This codes for CASSYSRHSGANVLTF.

This clonotype was counted at least ten times. The gene calls are TRBV5-1 and TRBJ2-7; 7 bases line up with TRBD1. This CDR3 spans 15 amino acids. Germline-derived CDR1 and CDR2 are SGHRS and YFSETQ. After removal of 2 bases from V and 9 bases from J, the junction contained 14 bases not matched to a gene. CDR3 amino acids: CASSFNGQVLGGQYF. CDR3 sequence (DNA): TGCGCCAGCAGCTTCAATGGACAGGTTCTTGGGGGGCAGTACTTC.

On this clonotype: A much larger clone sits a single nucleotide away, making a read error possible. CDR3 sequence: CASSESKNTEAFF. CDR3 DNA: TGTGCCAGCAGTGAATCTAAGAACACTGAAGCTTTCTTT. V usage is TRBV6-1 and J usage is TRBJ1-1, with D unclear. The germline gives CDR1 MNHNS, CDR2 SASEGT. Trimming removed 2 bases from V and 1 base from J, with 5 bases in between. The CDR3 is 13 amino acids.

This clonotype was seen at least ten times. This chain links TRBV5-1 with TRBJ1-2; D is possibly TRBD1 (5 bases). In germline, CDR1 is SGHRS, CDR2 YFSETQ. The V gene lost 0 bases and the J gene lost 5 bases, with 14 bases spanning the gap. CDR3 length: 15 amino acids. CDR3 bases: TGCGCCAGCAGCTTGGTATTCCAGGGACTATATGGCTACACCTTC. As protein: CASSLVFQGLYGYTF.

The rearrangement links TRBV11-2 to TRBJ2-7, with 8 bases lining up with TRBD1. V was clipped by 6 bases and J by 6 bases; unmatched bases: 7. Germline V lookup: CDR1 SGHAT, CDR2 FQNNGV. This CDR3 has 13 amino acids. CDR3 region: CASRRQGLGEQYF. For the CDR3, the DNA is TGTGCCAGCAGAAGACAGGGGCTTGGCGAGCAGTACTTC. The full variable domain, rest sourced from reference TRBV11-2 and TRBJ2-7, is EAGVAQSPRYKIIEKRQSVAFWCNPISGHATLYWYQQILGQGPKLLIQFQNNGVVDDSQLPKDRFSAERLKGVDSTLKIQPAKLEDSAVYLCASRRQGLGEQYFGPGTRLTVT.

This clonotype has ten or more counts. The chain has TRBV20-1 and TRBJ1-6; maybe TRBD1 (5 bases). The length of the CDR3 is 16 residues. Deletions cut 0 bases from V and 6 bases from J, with 15 bases between. Looked up from germline, CDR1 is DFQATT and CDR2 is SNEGSKA (reference sequence). The CDR3 spells CSARDLGRDSNSPLHF. The CDR3 region has the DNA TGCAGTGCTAGAGATTTAGGGCGGGACTCTAATTCACCCCTCCACTTT.

This clonotype was counted a few times. This chain uses TRBV7-2 with TRBJ2-3; TRBD2 matches at 8 bases. Trimming cost V 4 bases and J 6 bases; bases outside gene matches: 6. Germline V CDR1 and CDR2: SGHTA, FQGNSA. CDR3 length equals 14 residues. The CDR3 is CASSSPTGGDTQYF. The CDR3 nucleotides read TGTGCCAGCAGCTCCCCCACGGGAGGGGATACGCAGTATTTT.

This clonotype was recorded many times. The rearrangement joins TRBV7-9 to TRBJ2-7; possibly TRBD2 for D (6 bases). Per the germline V gene, CDR1 is SEHNR and CDR2 is FQNEAQ (reference sequence). The V end lost 5 bases, the J end lost 4 bases, and 15 bases lay between the germline ends. The CDR3 totals 14 residues. Here the CDR3 DNA reads TGTGCCAGCAGCCCTCCGGGACTCAGATACGAGCAGTACTTC. It translates to CASSPPGLRYEQYF.